This T cell receptor beta chain comes out of a study of immune cell composition in non-small cell lung cancer. Looking at the study overall: Histologic subtype was mainly adenocarcinoma or squamous cell carcinoma.

CDR1 and CDR2 (germline): SGHRS, YFSETQ. This CDR3 contains 18 residues. Trimming took 0 bases from V and 0 from J; bases not matched to a gene: 7. As for this clone: Antigen unknown.

Only in-frame clones appear in the TCRdb table, and some are missing; sequencing was by immunoSEQ multiplex PCR. The table lists thousands of clones, under 80% of them singletons. Study-wide results and caveats: Shared sequences between tumour-reactive and dominant in vivo clones were not proven.

The receptor was derived from a human donor with non-small cell lung cancer. The V gene is TRBV5-1, the J gene TRBJ1-2; 11 nucleotides line up with TRBD1. The source material was lung tumor tissue. CDR3 sequence reads: CASSLAGTGGGSNYGYTF. The CDR3 nucleotides are TGCGCCAGCAGCTTGGCTGGGACAGGGGGGGGATCTAACTATGGCTACACCTTC.